The following is a T cell receptor (beta chain) sequence with its context. Antigen: not known. Some clones are missing from TCRdb's copy, which holds only in-frame ones; the method was immunoSEQ multiplex PCR. This sample yields over 65,000 clones, of which about 90% are seen a single time; around 6.7% belongs to the top ten. The sample originates from a study of T cell responses to AZD1222 COVID-19 vaccine. The V and J ends lost 2 bases and 3 bases, in that order; junction bases with no gene match: 11. The CDR3 loop spans 19 amino acids. Germline V gives CDR1 SGHTA, CDR2 FQGNSA. Findings and caveats of the study: Spike-specific TCR breadth and depth went up after people got two AZD1222 doses. AZD1222 recipients seropositive at baseline numbered only 6 or 7. Clonal diversity was possibly underestimated, and the donors were mostly white British, with more females. Close to half of spike-specific TCRs reportedly recognize unmutated variant regions.

The TCR originated in an adult in good health. This chain connects TRBV7-2 to TRBJ2-4, with 12 bases that match TRBD2. Sequenced material: peripheral blood, taken on day 0 of AZD1222 vaccination. This CDR3 is CASSLRASGGALVKNIQYF. The CDR3 coding sequence is TGTGCCAGCAGCTTAAGGGCTAGCGGGGGGGCCTTGGTCAAAAACATTCAGTACTTC.